The present T cell receptor beta chain was sequenced within a study of regulatory T cells in long-lasting Graves disease. Trimming removed 1 base from V and 11 bases from J, with 11 bases in between. The CDR3 contains 12 residues. Germline lookup yields CDR1 SGHTA and CDR2 FQGNSA. HTBI primers from iRepertoire and Arm-PCR of CDR3 regions yielded the TCR beta libraries. TCRdb recomputed calls from the multiplex PCR reads with MiXCR, one row per CDR3 protein. This sample has roughly 420,000 distinct CDR3 sequences, with around 17% found just once. This clonotype appeared many times. Time point in this sample: newly diagnosed GD, antithyroid drugs for less than 3 months. PBMCs were the source of the RNA used for TCR sequencing. Patient provenance is recorded as an endocrinology department in Xi'an, China. These sequences were also reported in another study, on T cells in Graves' hyperthyroidism and ophthalmopathy.

The starting material was peripheral blood mononuclear cells (PBMCs), obtained at new diagnosis, from a patient treated with antithyroid drugs. The receptor comes from a woman in her twenties or thirties with Graves disease. This sequence joins TRBV7-2 and TRBJ1-1, with D possibly TRBD1 on 5 matching bases. The CDR3 region has the DNA TGTGCCAGCAGCTTAGTGGGGGGATGGGCTTTCTTT. Amino acid sequence: CASSLVGGWAFF. Full variable domain (rest looked up from reference TRBV7-2 and TRBJ1-1): GAGVSQSPSNKVTEKGKDVELRCDPISGHTALYWYRQSLGQGLEFLIYFQGNSAPDKSGLPSDRFSAERTGGSVSTLTIQRTQQEDSAVYLCASSLVGGWAFFGQGTRLTVV.